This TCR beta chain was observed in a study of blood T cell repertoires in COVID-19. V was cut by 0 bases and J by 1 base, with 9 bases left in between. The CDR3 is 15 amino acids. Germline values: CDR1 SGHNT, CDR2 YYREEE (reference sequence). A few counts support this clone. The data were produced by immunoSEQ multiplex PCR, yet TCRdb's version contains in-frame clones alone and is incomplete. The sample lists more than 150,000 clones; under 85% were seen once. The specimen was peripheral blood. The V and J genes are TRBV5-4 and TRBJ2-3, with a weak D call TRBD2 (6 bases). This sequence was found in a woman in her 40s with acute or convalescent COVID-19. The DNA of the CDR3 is TGTGCCAGCAGCTTGGGGGGCGGGGGCACAGATACGCAGTATTTT. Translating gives CASSLGGGGTDTQYF.